This T cell receptor (beta chain) comes out of a study of vaccination effects on CD4 cells after COVID-19. On the study more broadly: Everyone in the study got two shots of either the BNT162b2 or mRNA-1273 vaccine. Two convalescent patients each provided a sample, at 16 days and at one week before vaccination.

Using viral peptide pools, the ViraFEST assay grew out antigen-specific CD4+ T cells prior to sequencing. Investigators separated out CD4+ T cells once 10 days of culture had passed. SARS-CoV-2 infected the person between March and December 2020, as confirmed by PCR. A half-volume exchange with IL-2 medium occurred on days 3 and 7. In the case of this clone: The antigen remains undetermined.

Study-level findings and limits: Clones that were induced by infection or by vaccine showed marked contraction late after vaccination.

TCRdb keeps only in-frame clones here, not all; method: immunoSEQ multiplex PCR. Among 20,000 to 30,000 clones listed, approximately 62% were seen once. The CDR3 runs to 15 residues. Looked up from germline, CDR1 is MNHNY and CDR2 is SVGAGI (reference sequence). Trimming stripped 6 bases from V and 7 bases from J, with 19 bases between. The TCR sequence derives from a human donor who had a prior SARS-CoV-2 infection. The specimen comprised CD4+ T cells from PBMCs cultured with SARS-CoV-2 spike peptides, sampled before COVID-19 vaccination. The chain carries TRBV6-6 and TRBJ1-5; no firm D call. CDR3 DNA: TGTGCCAGCAGCTATAATTCAATGATGGGACAGCCCCAGCATTTT. Protein sequence: CASSYNSMMGQPQHF.